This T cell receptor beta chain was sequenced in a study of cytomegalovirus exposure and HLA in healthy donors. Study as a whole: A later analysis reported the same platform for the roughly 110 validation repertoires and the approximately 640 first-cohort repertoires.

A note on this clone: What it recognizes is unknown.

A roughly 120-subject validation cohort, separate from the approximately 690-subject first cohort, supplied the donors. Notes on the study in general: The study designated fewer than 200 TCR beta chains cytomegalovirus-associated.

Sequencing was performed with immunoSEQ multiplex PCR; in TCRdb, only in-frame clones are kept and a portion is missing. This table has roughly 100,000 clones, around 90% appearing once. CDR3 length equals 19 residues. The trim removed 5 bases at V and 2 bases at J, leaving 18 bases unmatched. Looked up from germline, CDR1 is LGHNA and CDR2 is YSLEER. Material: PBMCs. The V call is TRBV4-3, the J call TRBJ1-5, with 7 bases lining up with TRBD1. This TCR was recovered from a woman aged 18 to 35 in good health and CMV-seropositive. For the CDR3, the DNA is TGCGCCAGCAGCAAACTCGCGACAGGGCCAAAGATCGGCAATCAGCCCCAGCATTTT. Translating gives CASSKLATGPKIGNQPQHF.